The 2 T cell receptor beta chains presented below share a single source sample, sequenced in a study of Tregs in tolerant kidney transplant recipients. TCRdb keeps only in-frame clones here, not all; method: immunoSEQ multiplex PCR. The table includes approximately 99,000 clones, almost 90% detected once. This material consisted of CD4+ T cells from blood, taken before the transplant. These receptors were collected from a human donor who received a combined kidney and bone marrow transplant.

The rearrangement uses TRBV7-9 and TRBJ1-1, with D unresolved. Germline V lookup: CDR1 SEHNR, CDR2 FQNEAQ (reference sequence). The CDR3 has 18 amino acids. Deletions cut 4 bases from V and 1 base from J, with 22 bases between. The CDR3 sequence: CASSSRVVYYHGNTEAFF. The CDR3 DNA is TGTGCCAGCAGCTCGCGGGTCGTGTATTACCACGGGAACACTGAAGCTTTCTTT.

The chain employs TRBV19 and TRBJ1-2; 7 nucleotides match TRBD1. V trimming: 6 bases; J trimming: 4 bases; junction bases outside the gene matches: 2. The CDR3 has 12 residues. CDR1 and CDR2 from the germline V gene are LNHDA and SQIVND (reference sequence). Here the CDR3 reads CASSGQAYGYTF. The CDR3 DNA reads as TGTGCCAGTAGCGGACAGGCCTATGGCTACACCTTC.